The rows below give T cell receptor beta chains drawn from one sample of a study of control samples from healthy donors and cancer patients. Measured with immunoSEQ multiplex PCR; TCRdb has only the in-frame clones, and not every one. This table has roughly 180,000 clones, 80% to 95% appearing once. Sequencing was performed on blood. The receptors come from a woman in her thirties or forties in good health. Each CDR3 is given with its conserved first and last residue. A D gene is named only where the DNA matches it firmly. Only some rows state a clone size, as once, few, many or a class for expanded clones.

D	size	V	J	CDR3	DNA
TRBD1	.	TRBV15	TRBJ1-4	CATSRYRQGLATNEKLFF	TGTGCCACCAGCAGATATAGACAGGGACTCGCAACTAATGAAAAACTGTTTTTT
TRBD2	.	TRBV9	TRBJ2-4	CASSVGSGGAKNIQYF	TGTGCCAGCAGCGTAGGAAGCGGGGGGGCCAAAAACATTCAGTACTTC
.	.	TRBV10-1	TRBJ2-7	CASSGPSSYEQYF	TGCGCCAGCAGTGGTCCTAGCTCCTACGAGCAGTACTTC
TRBD1	.	TRBV7-6	TRBJ1-1	CASSPMGQGGTEAFF	TGTGCCAGCAGTCCTATGGGACAGGGAGGGACTGAAGCTTTCTTT
TRBD1	.	TRBV5-4	TRBJ1-4	CASSLGDRGVGKLFF	TGTGCCAGCAGCTTAGGGGACAGGGGAGTCGGAAAACTGTTTTTT
.	.	TRBV7-2	TRBJ1-1	CASSFLGTEAFF	TGTGCCAGCAGCTTTTTAGGCACTGAAGCTTTCTTT
.	once	TRBV19	TRBJ2-2	CASSRDPTGELFF	TGTGCTTCGAGTAGGGATCCCACCGGGGAGCTGTTTTTT
.	.	TRBV5-6	TRBJ2-2	CASSLAAQGGITGELFF	TGTGCCAGCAGCTTGGCAGCGCAGGGGGGGATTACCGGGGAGCTGTTTTTT
.	.	TRBV7-8	TRBJ1-4	CASRGLGVGGEKLFF	TGTGCCAGCAGGGGGCTTGGGGTTGGAGGTGAAAAACTGTTTTTT
TRBD1	.	TRBV6-6	TRBJ2-1	CASTLQGAVYNEQFF	TGTGCCAGCACCCTACAGGGGGCCGTTTACAATGAGCAGTTCTTC
.	.	TRBV5-1	TRBJ2-7	CASSLQGYEQYF	TGCGCCAGCAGCTTACAGGGCTACGAGCAGTACTTC
TRBD1	.	TRBV7-9	TRBJ1-2	CASSSPGQGNGYTF	TGTGCCAGCAGCTCCCCGGGACAGGGCAATGGCTACACCTTC
.	once	TRBV7-6	TRBJ2-5	CASSLAAAGQETQYF	TGTGCCAGCAGCTTAGCAGCGGCTGGACAAGAGACCCAGTACTTC
TRBD1	.	TRBV3-1/TRBV3-2	TRBJ2-7	CASSHAPGTAGYEQYF	TGTGCCAGCAGCCATGCACCCGGGACAGCTGGCTACGAGCAGTACTTC
.	.	TRBV4-1	TRBJ1-5	CASSQDSGAQGVNQPQHF	TGCGCCAGCAGCCAAGATTCTGGGGCACAGGGAGTAAATCAGCCCCAGCATTTT
.	once	TRBV21-1	TRBJ2-3	CASSKGDLGQDSTDTQYF	TGTGCCAGCAGCAAAGGTGACTTGGGACAAGACAGCACAGATACGCAGTATTTT
.	.	TRBV3-1/TRBV3-2	TRBJ2-7	CASSPRWGEQYF	TGTGCCAGCAGCCCGAGGTGGGGGGAGCAGTACTTC
.	.	TRBV10-1	TRBJ1-1	CASSRTVNTEAFF	TGCGCCAGCAGCCGGACGGTGAACACTGAAGCTTTCTTT
.	.	TRBV6-5	TRBJ1-2	CASSYSEGSYTF	TGTGCCAGCAGTTACTCGGAAGGGAGCTACACCTTC
TRBD1	.	TRBV7-9	TRBJ1-1	CASSLRDREDEAFF	TGTGCCAGCAGCTTACGCGACAGGGAAGATGAAGCTTTCTTT
.	once	TRBV9	TRBJ2-3	CASSGGTVSTDTQYF	TGTGCCAGCAGCGGCGGGACAGTTAGCACAGATACGCAGTATTTT
.	.	TRBV2	TRBJ1-5	CASNRDNQPQHF	TGTGCCAGCAACAGGGATAATCAGCCCCAGCATTTT
TRBD1	.	TRBV10-3	TRBJ1-2	CAISEGRSTGGVDYGYTF	TGTGCCATCAGTGAAGGTCGTTCAACAGGGGGAGTTGACTATGGCTACACCTTC
.	.	TRBV19	TRBJ2-7	CASSNWTTYEQYF	TGTGCCAGTAGTAATTGGACGACCTACGAGCAGTACTTC
.	.	TRBV2	TRBJ1-2	CASSVWQVKIYGYTF	TGTGCCAGCAGTGTGTGGCAGGTCAAAATCTATGGCTACACCTTC
TRBD1	.	TRBV2	TRBJ1-2	CASSDGTGDYGYTF	TGTGCCAGCAGTGATGGGACAGGGGACTATGGCTACACCTTC